This TCR beta chain was profiled in a study of memory CD4+ T cells and cytomegalovirus serostatus. Sequenced by immunoSEQ multiplex PCR; TCRdb stores in-frame clones only, minus some. This table has roughly 60,000 clones, roughly 81% appearing once. Trimming left V 1 base short and J 2 bases short, with 19 bases between. The CDR3 has 18 amino acids. Germline CDR1 and CDR2: SGHRS and YFSETQ. Single viable CD3+CD4+CD8-CD45RO+ cells were sorted as the memory CD4+ T cells. Sequencing was carried out using memory CD4+ T cells from blood. The rearrangement uses TRBV5-1 and TRBJ1-3; D may be TRBD1 (5 bases). This receptor was identified in an adult in good health and CMV-seronegative. The CDR3 coding sequence is TGCGCCAGCAGCTTGAGAGGGGCCAGGGAGAAGGCTGGAAACACCATATATTTT. It is translated as CASSLRGAREKAGNTIYF. Filled out from reference TRBV5-1 and TRBJ1-3, the complete variable domain reads KAGVTQTPRYLIKTRGQQVTLSCSPISGHRSVSWYQQTPGQGLQFLFEYFSETQRNKGNFPGRFSGRQFSNSRSEMNVSTLELGDSALYLCASSLRGAREKAGNTIYFGEGSWLTVV.